This T cell receptor beta chain was recovered during a study of prognosis after radiotherapy for stage I lung cancer. Background on the study: In total, around 12 men and roughly six women took part as patients, aged 53 to 84 with a median of around 70 years.

The CDR3 has 15 amino acids. The germline CDR1 and CDR2 sequences are SGHNT and YYREEE (reference sequence). Genomic DNA served as the source from which two-round multiplex PCR generated TCR beta CDR3 amplicons. Primers were specific to each TRBV and TRBJ gene in first-round PCR. A single record per CDR3 protein comes from TCRdb applying MiXCR to the multiplex PCR reads. The sample carries 38,000 or so distinct CDR3 sequences, approximately 24% recorded once. Peripheral blood was collected in volumes of around 6 milliliters at each of two time points. Regarding this clonotype: This clone may be a read error of a much larger clone one base away.

The starting material was PBMCs, obtained before or after stereotactic body radiation therapy (not recorded which). The J gene is TRBJ2-5, the V gene TRBV5-4; D possibly corresponds to TRBD2 (6 bases). This TCR was recovered from a donor aged 50 or older with non-small cell lung cancer. This chain's CDR3 is CASSLGDTKRETKYF. The CDR3 DNA sequence: TGTGCCAGCAGCTTGGGTGACACTAAACGGGAGACCAAGTACTTC.